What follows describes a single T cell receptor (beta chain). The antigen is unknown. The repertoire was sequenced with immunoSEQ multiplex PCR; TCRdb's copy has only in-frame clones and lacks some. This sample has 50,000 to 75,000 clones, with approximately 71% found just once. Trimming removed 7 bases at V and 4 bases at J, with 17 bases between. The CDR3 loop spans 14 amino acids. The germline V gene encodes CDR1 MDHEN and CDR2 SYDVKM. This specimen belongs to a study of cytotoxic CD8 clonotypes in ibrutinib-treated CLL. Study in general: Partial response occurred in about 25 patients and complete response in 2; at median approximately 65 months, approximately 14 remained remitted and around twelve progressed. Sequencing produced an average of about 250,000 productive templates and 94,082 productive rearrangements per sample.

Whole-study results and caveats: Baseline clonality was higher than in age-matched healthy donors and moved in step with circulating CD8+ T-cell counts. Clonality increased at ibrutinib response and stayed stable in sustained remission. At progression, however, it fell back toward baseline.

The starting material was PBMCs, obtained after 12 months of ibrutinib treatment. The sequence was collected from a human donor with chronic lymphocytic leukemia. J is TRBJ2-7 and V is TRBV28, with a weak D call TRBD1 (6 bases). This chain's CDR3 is CASNLQGFPYEQYF. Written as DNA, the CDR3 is TGTGCCAGCAACCTACAGGGTTTCCCTTACGAGCAGTACTTC.